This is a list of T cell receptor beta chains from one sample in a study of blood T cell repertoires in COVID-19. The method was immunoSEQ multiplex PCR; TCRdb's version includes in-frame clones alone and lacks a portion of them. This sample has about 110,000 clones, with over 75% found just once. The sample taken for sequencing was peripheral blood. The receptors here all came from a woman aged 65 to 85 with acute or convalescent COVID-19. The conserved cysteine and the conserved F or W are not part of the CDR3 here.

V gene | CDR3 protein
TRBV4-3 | ASSQDWAGGYTGELF
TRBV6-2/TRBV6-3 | ASSYFLIGDIDGYT
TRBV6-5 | ASRRLETGTHGYT
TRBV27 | ASSLRRADEKLF
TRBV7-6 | ASHGGRASLDTGELF
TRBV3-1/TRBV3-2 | ASSPGQHSGNTIY
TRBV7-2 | ASILQVLNTEAF
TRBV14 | ASSRLGGGLYNEQF
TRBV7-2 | ASSRGTDNEKLF
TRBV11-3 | ASSLGGLDQETQY
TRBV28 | ASSPLSGTGMNEKLF
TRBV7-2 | ASSSTGTHTGELF
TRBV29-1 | SVGTSVNNEQF
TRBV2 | ASRRTGNTEAF
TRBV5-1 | ASSLTSGPADTQY
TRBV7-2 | ASSRRQGADSPLH
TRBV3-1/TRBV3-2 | ASSETGGMQF
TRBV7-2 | ASSLGLFPMRGYT
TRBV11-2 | ASSYGEGITAF
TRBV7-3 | ASSAGLMNTGELF
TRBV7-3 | ASSFSGSGANVLT
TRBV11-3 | ASSLGQGSGGELF
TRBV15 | ATSRNKGVPYNEQF
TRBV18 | ASYWSGANVLT
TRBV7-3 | ASSPHSPGLAGEYTQY